This T cell receptor beta chain was captured in a study of beta chain features in type 1 diabetes. The authors reverse transcribed all of the isolated RNA, so sequencing captured expressed TCRB transcripts. Sequenced by immunoSEQ multiplex PCR; TCRdb stores in-frame clones only, minus some. The data contain about 300,000 clones, roughly 8% of them seen just once; the ten biggest clones take up roughly 0.94%. This clone has a count of ten or more. The source material was central memory CD4+ T cells from blood. The TCR comes from a young woman in good health.

The CDR3 region has the DNA TGTGCCAGCAGCTTGGGGCAGGGTACAATGCGCTCTAATGAAAAACTGTTTTTT. This sequence encodes CASSLGQGTMRSNEKLFF. The chain is built from TRBV7-9 and TRBJ1-4, with a weak D call TRBD1 (5 bases). This CDR3 contains 18 residues. Trimming took off 3 bases at V and 3 bases at J, with 20 bases between the two ends. Germline V lookup: CDR1 SEHNR, CDR2 FQNEAQ (reference sequence).